The 26 T cell receptor beta chains below come from one sample, sequenced in a study of shared clonotypes between healthy human individuals. Sequencing used immunoSEQ multiplex PCR; TCRdb keeps in-frame clones, though not all of them. The sample shows about 470,000 clones, roughly 77% of them seen only once. What was sequenced was PBMCs. Receptor source: a woman between 40 and 55 years old in good health. Some clones in this sample may be carry-over from other donors' samples.

This chain links TRBV7-6 with TRBJ2-2, with TRBD1 identical over 8 bases. Germline loops: CDR1 SGHVS, CDR2 FNYEAQ. V shed 5 bases, J shed 7 bases, and the junction held 9 bases outside the gene matches. The CDR3 is 15 amino acids. Here the CDR3 DNA reads TGTGCCAGCAGCCCTCGGACAGGGTTGGGCGGGGAGCTGTTTTTT. This translates into CASSPRTGLGGELFF.

The V gene is TRBV5-1, the J gene TRBJ2-6; no reliable D call. The CDR3 covers 13 residues. CDR1 SGHRS and CDR2 YFSETQ come from the germline V gene. Trimming removed 4 bases at V and 4 bases at J, with 6 bases between. The CDR3 reads CASSPEGANVLTF. As DNA, the CDR3 is TGCGCCAGCAGCCCAGAAGGGGCCAACGTCCTGACTTTC.

This clone was counted a few times. V usage is TRBV18 and J usage is TRBJ2-3; D uncertain. The CDR3 spans 12 residues. The V gene lost 6 bases and the J gene lost 1 base, with 5 bases spanning the gap. CDR1 is KGHSH, CDR2 LQKENI, per germline. The CDR3 protein is CASSARTDTQYF. CDR3 nucleotide sequence: TGTGCCAGCTCCGCCCGCACAGATACGCAGTATTTT.

Concerning this clone: A clone one base away is much larger, so this may be a read error. V is TRBV2 and J is TRBJ2-3, with 11 bases identical to TRBD2. The V gene's germline CDR1 is SNHLY and CDR2 FYNNEI. V was clipped by 6 bases and J by 0 bases; unmatched bases: 2. This CDR3 has 15 residues. The CDR3 loop reads CASSWTSGSTDTQYF. The CDR3 DNA is TGTGCCAGCAGCTGGACTAGCGGGAGCACAGATACGCAGTATTTT.

The chain uses TRBV28 and TRBJ2-7; D might be TRBD1 (5 bases). Germline lookup yields CDR1 MDHEN and CDR2 SYDVKM. CDR3 length equals 13 residues. Trimming removed 5 bases at V and 3 bases at J, with 11 bases between. The CDR3 loop is CASSPPTDYEQYF. The DNA for the CDR3 is TGTGCCAGCAGTCCCCCGACAGACTACGAGCAGTACTTC. Supplemented by reference TRBV28 and TRBJ2-7, the full variable domain reads DVKVTQSSRYLVKRTGEKVFLECVQDMDHENMFWYRQDPGLGLRLIYFSYDVKMKEKGDIPEGYSVSREKKERFSLILESASTNQTSMYLCASSPPTDYEQYFGPGTRLTVT.

This clone was seen more than once but under ten times. The genes are TRBV21-1 and TRBJ2-7; the DNA was not compared with TRBD2, the D call given in the table. TRBV21-1 corresponds to a pseudogene. CDR3 length: 15 residues. For the CDR3, the DNA is TGTGCCAGCAGCAAAGCGCGTGGAGGGGCGTGCGAGCAGTACTTC. Translated, it gives CASSKARGGACEQYF.

The chain is built from TRBV18 and TRBJ2-7; TRBD2 agrees at 7 bases. J gave up 6 bases and V 1 base, and 15 bases lay outside the gene matches. Germline V gives CDR1 KGHSH, CDR2 LQKENI. CDR3 length: 17 residues. As DNA, the CDR3 is TGTGCCAGCTCACCACGGACATGGCTTGGCGGGAGCGGCGAGCAGTACTTC. Its translation: CASSPRTWLGGSGEQYF.

V is TRBV5-1 and J is TRBJ2-3; TRBD2 matches at 11 bases. The CDR3 covers 17 residues. Germline V gives CDR1 SGHRS, CDR2 YFSETQ. V lost 3 bases to trimming and J lost 4 bases; unmatched junction nucleotides: 10. In nucleotides, the CDR3 is TGCGCCAGCAGCTCGGAACCTAGCGGGAGGATCCCAGATACGCAGTATTTT. It encodes CASSSEPSGRIPDTQYF.

This chain links TRBV14 with TRBJ2-5, with a possible D match to TRBD1 (5 bases). CDR3 length equals 16 residues. From germline, CDR1 is SGHDN and CDR2 FVKESK. The V and J ends lost 3 bases and 1 base respectively, with 15 bases between them. Written as DNA, the CDR3 is TGTGCCAGCAGCCATCTCCGGTTGGGGCGCCAAGAGACCCAGTACTTC. It is translated as CASSHLRLGRQETQYF.

This clone was detected only once. V is TRBV11-2 and J is TRBJ2-1, with 9 positions matching TRBD2. V shed 1 base and J 8 bases; nucleotides not matched to a gene: 3. Germline V gene sequence: CDR1 SGHAT, CDR2 FQNNGV. The CDR3 contains 14 residues. CDR3 sequence reads: CASSLVLAGHEQFF. The CDR3 nucleotides read TGTGCCAGCAGCTTAGTTCTAGCGGGACATGAGCAGTTCTTC.

This chain joins TRBV14 and TRBJ2-7; 13 bases map to TRBD2. CDR3 length equals 14 residues. Per the germline V gene, CDR1 is SGHDN and CDR2 is FVKESK. The junction had 7 bases not matched to a gene; V was cut back by 2 bases and J by 12 bases. This CDR3 reads CASSQYRGTSGTYF. CDR3 nucleotides: TGTGCCAGCAGCCAATACAGGGGGACTAGCGGGACGTACTTC. Full variable domain (missing parts from reference TRBV14 and TRBJ2-7): EAGVTQFPSHSVIEKGQTVTLRCDPISGHDNLYWYRRVMGKEIKFLLHFVKESKQDESGMPNNRFLAERTGGTYSTLKVQPAELEDSGVYFCASSQYRGTSGTYFGPGTRLTVT.

The chain uses TRBV5-1 and TRBJ2-3; D gene uncertain. The CDR3 is 13 residues long. Trimming took off 2 bases at V and 4 bases at J, with 8 bases between the two ends. Germline V gives CDR1 SGHRS, CDR2 YFSETQ. The CDR3 loop reads CASSLVAADTQYF. In nucleotides, the CDR3 is TGCGCCAGCAGCTTAGTCGCGGCAGATACGCAGTATTTT.

The CDR3 protein is CAISETVDLGYTF. The CDR3 nucleotides read TGTGCCATCAGTGAGACAGTGGACTTGGGCTACACCTTC. The V gene is TRBV10-3, the J gene TRBJ1-2; no reliable D call. With 2 bases removed from V and 8 bases from J, the gap between germline ends came to 12 bases. This CDR3 is 13 amino acids long. Germline V gene sequence: CDR1 ENHRY, CDR2 SYGVKD.

This clone was seen once. A far larger clone is just one base off, so this is likely a read error. The rearrangement links TRBV6-6 to TRBJ2-3, with no clear D. V was pared by 0 bases and J by 0 bases, with 1 base between. Germline CDR1 and CDR2: MNHNY and SVGAGI (reference sequence). The CDR3 contains 13 residues. The CDR3 protein is CASSYSSTDTQYF. The CDR3 DNA sequence: TGTGCCAGCAGTTACTCTAGCACAGATACGCAGTATTTT.

This chain joins TRBV5-6 and TRBJ1-2; D is possibly TRBD1 (5 bases). Germline V lookup: CDR1 SGHDT, CDR2 YYEEEE. The CDR3 length is 15 residues. The V end was cut by 3 bases, the J end by 7 bases, with 19 bases between. CDR3 residues: CASSSTGTRVSGYTF. CDR3 nucleotide sequence: TGTGCCAGCAGCTCGACCGGGACCCGGGTGAGTGGCTACACCTTC.

The rearrangement joins TRBV7-2 to TRBJ2-5, with TRBD2 matching over 12 bases. The CDR3 extends over 16 amino acids. The germline CDR1 and CDR2 sequences are SGHTA and FQGNSA. The V segment lost 1 base and the J segment 4 bases; nucleotides outside the gene matches: 4. CDR3 residues: CASSLEPGLAGETQYF. CDR3 in DNA: TGTGCCAGCAGCTTAGAACCGGGACTAGCGGGAGAGACCCAGTACTTC. The full variable domain, rest sourced from reference TRBV7-2 and TRBJ2-5, is GAGVSQSPSNKVTEKGKDVELRCDPISGHTALYWYRQSLGQGLEFLIYFQGNSAPDKSGLPSDRFSAERTGGSVSTLTIQRTQQEDSAVYLCASSLEPGLAGETQYFGPGTRLLVL.

This clone was observed a single time. The rearrangement links TRBV5-4 to TRBJ2-5; D is perhaps TRBD1 (6 bases). V was cut by 4 bases and J by 4 bases, with 11 bases left in between. CDR1 and CDR2 from the germline V gene are SGHNT and YYREEE (reference sequence). The CDR3 totals 13 residues. CDR3 bases: TGTGCCAGCAGCGACAGCAGGGGAGAGACCCAGTACTTC. Encoded protein: CASSDSRGETQYF.

J is TRBJ1-1 and V is TRBV2; TRBD1 agrees at 10 bases. CDR1 SNHLY and CDR2 FYNNEI come from the germline V gene. Trimming removed 6 bases from V and 11 bases from J; junction bases left unmatched: 15. This CDR3 contains 15 residues. CDR3 in DNA: TGTGCCAGCAGCAACCCAGGACAGGGGGTAATCGTGGCTTTCTTT. This gives the protein CASSNPGQGVIVAFF. Combining the CDR3 with reference TRBV2 and TRBJ1-1 gives the whole variable domain EPEVTQTPSHQVTQMGQEVILRCVPISNHLYFYWYRQILGQKVEFLVSFYNNEISEKSEIFDDQFSVERPDGSNFTLKIRSTKLEDSAMYFCASSNPGQGVIVAFFGQGTRLTVV.

This chain links TRBV27 with TRBJ2-7; a weak D match, TRBD1 (7 bases). The V and J ends lost 8 bases and 4 bases respectively, with 15 bases between them. This CDR3 has 13 amino acids. Germline V gives CDR1 MNHEY, CDR2 SMNVEV (reference sequence). CDR3 residues: CASWTGGVYEQYF. CDR3 sequence (DNA): TGTGCCAGCTGGACAGGCGGGGTTTACGAGCAGTACTTC.

The V and J genes are TRBV4-3 and TRBJ1-5; D call uncertain. The CDR3 covers 14 residues. Trimming removed 0 bases from V and 5 bases from J, with 8 bases in between. Germline CDR1 is LGHNA and CDR2 is YSLEER. The CDR3 nucleotides read TGCGCCAGCAGCCAAGATCTGGGAGATCAGCCCCAGCATTTT. Protein product: CASSQDLGDQPQHF.

The V call is TRBV5-1, the J call TRBJ2-1; 10 positions agree with TRBD1. The CDR3 runs 14 residues. CDR1 is SGHRS and CDR2 is YFSETQ in the germline V gene. V shed 0 bases and J 6 bases; nucleotides not matched to a gene: 0. The CDR3 DNA reads TGCGCCAGCAGCTTGGGACAGGGGGCCAATGAGCAGTTCTTC. It translates to CASSLGQGANEQFF.

The rearrangement links TRBV28 to TRBJ1-6, with TRBD1 as a possible D gene (5 bases). CDR3 length: 19 residues. Trimming removed 6 bases from V and 0 bases from J, with 21 bases in between. Germline V gene data show CDR1 as MDHEN and CDR2 as SYDVKM. As DNA, the CDR3 is TGTGCCAGCAGCGGTGCTGGACGGCTGCAGGGCTCCTATAATTCACCCCTCCACTTT. Protein sequence: CASSGAGRLQGSYNSPLHF.

This clone appeared once. It differs at one base from a far larger clone, so likely a read error. The chain uses TRBV6-1 and TRBJ1-1; 12 bases agree with TRBD1. The germline V gene encodes CDR1 MNHNS and CDR2 SASEGT. Germline trimming cut 3 bases from V and 5 bases from J; bases unmatched to any gene: 10. The CDR3 runs 17 residues. CDR3 loop: CASSESGTGGFMTEAFF. CDR3 nucleotide sequence: TGTGCCAGCAGTGAGTCCGGGACAGGGGGCTTTATGACTGAAGCTTTCTTT.

The genes are TRBV5-6 and TRBJ1-2, with TRBD1 identical over 10 bases. Germline CDR1 is SGHDT and CDR2 is YYEEEE. The CDR3 is 14 amino acids. V lost 4 bases and J lost 8; bases outside the gene matches: 8. The CDR3 sequence is CASSPRQGARGYTF. The CDR3 DNA reads TGTGCCAGCAGCCCCCGACAGGGGGCGAGGGGCTACACCTTC.

The chain joins TRBV30 to TRBJ2-2; D is unresolved. V was pared by 1 base and J by 7 bases, with 1 base between. Looked up from germline, CDR1 is GTSNPN and CDR2 is SVGIG (reference sequence). This CDR3 spans 10 amino acids. CDR3 coding DNA: TGTGCCTGGAGTGACGGGGAGCTGTTTTTT. Protein: CAWSDGELFF.

J is TRBJ2-3 and V is TRBV19; D is unresolved. Germline CDR1 and CDR2: LNHDA and SQIVND (reference sequence). V gave up 4 bases and J gave up 5 bases, with 4 bases separating them. This CDR3 spans 11 amino acids. CDR3 sequence: CASSKGDTQYF. CDR3 DNA sequence: TGTGCCAGTAGTAAGGGAGATACGCAGTATTTT.